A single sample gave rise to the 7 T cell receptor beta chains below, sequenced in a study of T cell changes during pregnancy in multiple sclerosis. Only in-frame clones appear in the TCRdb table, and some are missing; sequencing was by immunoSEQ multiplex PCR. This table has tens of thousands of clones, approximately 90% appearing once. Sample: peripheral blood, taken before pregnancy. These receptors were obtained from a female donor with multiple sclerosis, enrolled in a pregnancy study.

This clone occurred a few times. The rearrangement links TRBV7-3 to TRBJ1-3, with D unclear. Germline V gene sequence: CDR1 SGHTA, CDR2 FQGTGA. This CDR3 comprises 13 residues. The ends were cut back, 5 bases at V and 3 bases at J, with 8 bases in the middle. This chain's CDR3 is CASSTGLGNTIYF. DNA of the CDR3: TGTGCCAGCAGCACCGGACTTGGAAACACCATATATTTT.

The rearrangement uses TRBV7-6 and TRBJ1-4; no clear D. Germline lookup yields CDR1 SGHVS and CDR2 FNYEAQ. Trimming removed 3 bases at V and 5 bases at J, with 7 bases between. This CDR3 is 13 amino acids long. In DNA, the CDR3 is TGTGCCAGCAGCTTGGGGAGGAATGAAAAACTGTTTTTT. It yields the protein CASSLGRNEKLFF. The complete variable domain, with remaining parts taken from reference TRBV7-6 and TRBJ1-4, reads GAGVSQSPRYKVTKRGQDVALRCDPISGHVSLYWYRQALGQGPEFLTYFNYEAQQDKSGLPNDRFSAERPEGSISTLTIQRTEQRDSAMYRCASSLGRNEKLFFGSGTQLSVL.

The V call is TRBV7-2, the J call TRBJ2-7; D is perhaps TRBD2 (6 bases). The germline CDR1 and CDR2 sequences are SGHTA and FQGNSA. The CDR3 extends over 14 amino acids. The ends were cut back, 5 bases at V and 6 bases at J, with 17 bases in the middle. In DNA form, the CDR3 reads TGTGCCAGCAGCCCCGGTGGAGCGGGCGTCGAGCAGTACTTC. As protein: CASSPGGAGVEQYF.

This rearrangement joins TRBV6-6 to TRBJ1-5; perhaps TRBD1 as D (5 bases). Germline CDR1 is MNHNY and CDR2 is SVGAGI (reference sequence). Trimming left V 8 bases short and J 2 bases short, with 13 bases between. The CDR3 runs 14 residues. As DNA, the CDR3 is TGTGCCAGCGGGGGGTTTGAAGGCAATCAGCCCCAGCATTTT. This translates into CASGGFEGNQPQHF.

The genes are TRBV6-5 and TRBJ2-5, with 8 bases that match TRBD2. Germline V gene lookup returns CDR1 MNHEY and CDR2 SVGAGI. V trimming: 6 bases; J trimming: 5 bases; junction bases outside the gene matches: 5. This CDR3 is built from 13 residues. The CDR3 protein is CASRGTRRETQYF. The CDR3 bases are TGTGCCAGCAGAGGGACTAGGCGGGAGACCCAGTACTTC.

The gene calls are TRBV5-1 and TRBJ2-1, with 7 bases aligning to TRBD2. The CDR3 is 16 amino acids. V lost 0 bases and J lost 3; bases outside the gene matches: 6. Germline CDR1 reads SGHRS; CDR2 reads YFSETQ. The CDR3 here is CASSLAVASGYNEQFF. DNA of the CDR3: TGCGCCAGCAGCTTGGCCGTGGCTAGCGGCTACAATGAGCAGTTCTTC.

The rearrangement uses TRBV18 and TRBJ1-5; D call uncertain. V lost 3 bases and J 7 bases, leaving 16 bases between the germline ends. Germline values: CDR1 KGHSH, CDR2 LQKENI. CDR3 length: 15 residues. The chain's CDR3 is CASSPSKRPEQPQHF. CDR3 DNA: TGTGCCAGCTCACCGTCGAAAAGGCCGGAGCAGCCCCAGCATTTT.